This is a list of T cell receptor beta chains from one sample in a study of T cells in Graves' hyperthyroidism and ophthalmopathy. A single record per CDR3 protein comes from TCRdb applying MiXCR to the multiplex PCR reads. The sample holds about 540,000 distinct CDR3 sequences, more than 45% seen once. Sequencing used peripheral blood or thyroid tissue (not recorded which). These receptors originate from a young woman with Graves' hyperthyroidism. Each CDR3 is given with its conserved first and last residue. The order of the fields is J gene, V gene, D gene, clone size, CDR3 protein, CDR3 DNA. A D gene is named only where the DNA matches it firmly. Clone sizes are given selectively: once, few, many, or a class where the clone is expanded.

j_gene: TRBJ1-5
v_gene: TRBV7-8
d_gene: TRBD1
abundance: .
CDR3aa: CASSPGTGYVDQPQHF
CDR3nt: TGTGCCAGCAGCCCCGGGACAGGATACGTCGATCAGCCCCAGCATTTT

j_gene: TRBJ1-2
v_gene: TRBV29-1
d_gene: TRBD1
abundance: .
CDR3aa: CSSFGQGINYGYTF
CDR3nt: TGCAGCAGTTTCGGACAGGGTATTAACTATGGCTACACCTTC

j_gene: TRBJ2-5
v_gene: TRBV13
d_gene: .
abundance: many
CDR3aa: CASSLKRLNQETQYF
CDR3nt: TGTGCCAGCAGCTTGAAACGACTAAACCAAGAGACCCAGTACTTC

j_gene: TRBJ1-1
v_gene: TRBV7-9
d_gene: TRBD1
abundance: many
CDR3aa: CASSWGQGMNTEAFF
CDR3nt: TGTGCCAGCAGCTGGGGACAGGGCATGAACACTGAAGCTTTCTTT

j_gene: TRBJ1-2
v_gene: TRBV10-1
d_gene: TRBD1
abundance: .
CDR3aa: CASSDGQGDGYTF
CDR3nt: TGCGCCAGCAGTGATGGACAGGGGGATGGCTACACCTTC

j_gene: TRBJ1-2
v_gene: TRBV4-1
d_gene: TRBD1
abundance: many
CDR3aa: CASSLQDRGNYGYTF
CDR3nt: TGCGCCAGCAGCCTCCAGGACAGGGGGAACTATGGCTACACCTTC

j_gene: TRBJ2-5
v_gene: TRBV20-1
d_gene: .
abundance: few
CDR3aa: CSARGSEETQYF
CDR3nt: TGCAGTGCTAGGGGTTCCGAGGAGACCCAGTACTTC

j_gene: TRBJ2-7
v_gene: TRBV7-2
d_gene: .
abundance: many
CDR3aa: CASSLVRSSTYEQYF
CDR3nt: TGTGCCAGCAGCTTAGTTCGCAGTTCCACCTACGAGCAGTACTTC

j_gene: TRBJ1-1
v_gene: TRBV10-3
d_gene: TRBD1
abundance: many
CDR3aa: CAISELWTGGEAFF
CDR3nt: TGTGCCATCAGTGAGTTATGGACAGGGGGGGAAGCTTTCTTT

j_gene: TRBJ2-5
v_gene: TRBV7-2
d_gene: .
abundance: .
CDR3aa: CASSFPLGTETQYF
CDR3nt: TGTGCCAGCAGCTTCCCGCTGGGGACAGAGACCCAGTACTTC

j_gene: TRBJ2-5
v_gene: TRBV7-2
d_gene: TRBD2
abundance: .
CDR3aa: CASSLETASGTQYF
CDR3nt: TGTGCCAGCAGCTTAGAAACGGCTAGCGGGACGCAGTACTTC

j_gene: TRBJ1-1
v_gene: TRBV5-6
d_gene: .
abundance: many
CDR3aa: CASSFHGNTEAFF
CDR3nt: TGTGCCAGCAGCTTTCATGGTAACACTGAAGCTTTCTTT

j_gene: TRBJ1-4
v_gene: TRBV20-1
d_gene: .
abundance: .
CDR3aa: CSASAPRGTSNEKLFF
CDR3nt: TGCAGTGCTAGTGCCCCCCGGGGGACCTCTAATGAAAAACTGTTTTTT

j_gene: TRBJ1-4
v_gene: TRBV12-3/TRBV12-4
d_gene: .
abundance: once
CDR3aa: CASSFGTRRLGEKLFF
CDR3nt: TGTGCCAGCAGCTTCGGGACCCGGCGACTAGGGGAAAAACTGTTTTTT

j_gene: TRBJ2-7
v_gene: TRBV20-1
d_gene: .
abundance: many
CDR3aa: CSASVRGYEQYF
CDR3nt: TGCAGTGCTAGCGTGAGGGGGTACGAGCAGTACTTC

j_gene: TRBJ1-1
v_gene: TRBV10-1
d_gene: .
abundance: many
CDR3aa: CASKNDSGSFF
CDR3nt: TGCGCCAGCAAAAATGACTCCGGATCTTTCTTT

j_gene: TRBJ2-7
v_gene: TRBV6-5
d_gene: TRBD2
abundance: .
CDR3aa: CASSYSASGREQYF
CDR3nt: TGTGCCAGCAGTTACTCGGCTAGCGGGAGAGAGCAGTACTTC

j_gene: TRBJ1-5
v_gene: TRBV7-6
d_gene: .
abundance: many
CDR3aa: CASSLWPGSRYSNQPQHF
CDR3nt: TGTGCCAGCAGCTTATGGCCCGGCAGTCGTTATAGCAATCAGCCCCAGCATTTT

j_gene: TRBJ2-1
v_gene: TRBV6-5
d_gene: .
abundance: once
CDR3aa: CASSNLGNEQFF
CDR3nt: TGTGCCAGCAGTAACCTAGGGAATGAGCAGTTCTTC

j_gene: TRBJ1-1
v_gene: TRBV5-4
d_gene: .
abundance: many
CDR3aa: CAYNVGRGNTEAFF
CDR3nt: TGTGCCTATAACGTAGGCCGGGGTAACACTGAAGCTTTCTTT

j_gene: TRBJ1-1
v_gene: TRBV19
d_gene: .
abundance: many
CDR3aa: CASSIGRGRTEAFF
CDR3nt: TGTGCCAGTAGTATAGGCAGGGGTCGGACTGAAGCTTTCTTT

j_gene: TRBJ1-4
v_gene: TRBV14
d_gene: .
abundance: .
CDR3aa: CASSQDVGSEKLFF
CDR3nt: TGTGCCAGCAGCCAAGATGTCGGGAGTGAAAAACTGTTTTTT

j_gene: TRBJ1-3
v_gene: TRBV28
d_gene: .
abundance: many
CDR3aa: CASSSRKISGNTIYF
CDR3nt: TGTGCCAGCAGCTCTCGGAAGATCTCTGGAAACACCATATATTTT

j_gene: TRBJ1-4
v_gene: TRBV19
d_gene: TRBD1
abundance: many
CDR3aa: CASRGTGRNEKLFF
CDR3nt: TGTGCCAGTAGGGGGACAGGCCGAAATGAAAAACTGTTTTTT

j_gene: TRBJ2-5
v_gene: TRBV7-2
d_gene: TRBD2
abundance: many
CDR3aa: CASSPDSGLAAQYF
CDR3nt: TGTGCCAGCAGCCCCGACTCGGGACTAGCGGCCCAGTACTTC

j_gene: TRBJ2-7
v_gene: TRBV30
d_gene: .
abundance: .
CDR3aa: CASGDGVYEQYF
CDR3nt: TGTGCCTCGGGCGACGGGGTTTACGAGCAGTACTTC

j_gene: TRBJ1-6
v_gene: TRBV29-1
d_gene: .
abundance: many
CDR3aa: CSFSSILTRGGRWDNSPLHF
CDR3nt: TGCAGCTTTTCGTCAATTTTAACCCGAGGGGGGCGGTGGGATAATTCACCCCTCCACTTT

j_gene: TRBJ2-2
v_gene: TRBV2
d_gene: .
abundance: .
CDR3aa: CASSEREWITGELFF
CDR3nt: TGTGCCAGCAGTGAGAGGGAGTGGATAACCGGGGAGCTGTTTTTT

j_gene: TRBJ2-5
v_gene: TRBV6-6
d_gene: .
abundance: .
CDR3aa: CATQGEETQYF
CDR3nt: TGTGCCACCCAAGGGGAAGAGACCCAGTACTTC

j_gene: TRBJ1-2
v_gene: TRBV12-3/TRBV12-4
d_gene: .
abundance: once
CDR3aa: CASSFQANYGYTF
CDR3nt: TGTGCCAGCAGTTTCCAAGCTAACTATGGCTACACCTTC

j_gene: TRBJ2-7
v_gene: TRBV19
d_gene: TRBD1
abundance: many
CDR3aa: CASITGTGKSREQYF
CDR3nt: TGTGCCAGTATTACCGGGACAGGGAAATCGAGGGAGCAGTACTTC

j_gene: TRBJ2-3
v_gene: TRBV12-3/TRBV12-4
d_gene: .
abundance: few
CDR3aa: CASKSTAGSTQYF
CDR3nt: TGTGCCAGCAAGAGTACGGCGGGATCTACGCAGTATTTT

j_gene: TRBJ2-7
v_gene: TRBV19
d_gene: .
abundance: many
CDR3aa: CASSIGPREQYF
CDR3nt: TGTGCCAGTAGTATAGGGCCCCGTGAGCAGTACTTC

j_gene: TRBJ1-2
v_gene: TRBV4-1
d_gene: .
abundance: many
CDR3aa: CASSQAPRDNYGYTF
CDR3nt: TGCGCCAGCAGCCAAGCCCCCAGGGATAACTATGGCTACACCTTC

j_gene: TRBJ2-7
v_gene: TRBV15
d_gene: .
abundance: .
CDR3aa: CATSDPGRYEQYF
CDR3nt: TGTGCCACCAGCGACCCGGGGAGGTACGAGCAGTACTTC

j_gene: TRBJ1-2
v_gene: TRBV24-1
d_gene: .
abundance: .
CDR3aa: CSTREGLSYGYTF
CDR3nt: TGTTCAACCAGGGAAGGCCTCTCCTATGGCTACACCTTC

j_gene: TRBJ2-7
v_gene: TRBV6-6
d_gene: TRBD2
abundance: many
CDR3aa: CASSISGTSSYEQYF
CDR3nt: TGTGCCAGCAGTATTTCCGGGACTAGCTCCTACGAGCAGTACTTC

j_gene: TRBJ1-3
v_gene: TRBV18
d_gene: TRBD1
abundance: .
CDR3aa: CASSPAGTGGLSSGNTIYF
CDR3nt: TGTGCCAGCTCACCAGCCGGGACAGGGGGCCTGAGCTCTGGAAACACCATATATTTT

j_gene: TRBJ2-7
v_gene: TRBV5-1
d_gene: TRBD1
abundance: .
CDR3aa: CASSWGQGASEQYF
CDR3nt: TGCGCCAGCAGCTGGGGACAGGGGGCCTCCGAGCAGTACTTC

j_gene: TRBJ2-3
v_gene: TRBV4-3
d_gene: TRBD2
abundance: .
CDR3aa: CASSQDRLAGVTDTQYF
CDR3nt: TGCGCCAGCAGCCAAGATAGGCTAGCGGGAGTAACAGATACGCAGTATTTT

j_gene: TRBJ2-5
v_gene: TRBV11-1
d_gene: .
abundance: few
CDR3aa: CASRRGGGEETQYF
CDR3nt: TGTGCCAGCCGAAGGGGGGGCGGGGAGGAGACCCAGTACTTC

j_gene: TRBJ1-3
v_gene: TRBV15
d_gene: .
abundance: many
CDR3aa: CATSRDEPISGNTIYF
CDR3nt: TGTGCCACCAGCAGAGATGAACCGATCTCTGGAAACACCATATATTTT

j_gene: TRBJ2-7
v_gene: TRBV29-1
d_gene: .
abundance: .
CDR3aa: CSVERSPLEQYF
CDR3nt: TGCAGCGTTGAAAGGTCCCCCCTCGAGCAGTACTTC

j_gene: TRBJ2-2
v_gene: TRBV7-6
d_gene: .
abundance: .
CDR3aa: CASSYLTSGELFF
CDR3nt: TGTGCCAGCAGCTACCTGACTAGCGGGGAGCTGTTTTTT

j_gene: TRBJ1-4
v_gene: TRBV7-2
d_gene: .
abundance: .
CDR3aa: CASRVTGTRENEKLFF
CDR3nt: TGTGCCAGCAGAGTAACCGGGACCAGGGAAAATGAAAAACTGTTTTTT

j_gene: TRBJ1-2
v_gene: TRBV5-1
d_gene: .
abundance: .
CDR3aa: CASSLDLGGYGYTF
CDR3nt: TGCGCCAGCAGCTTGGATCTGGGTGGCTATGGCTACACCTTC

j_gene: TRBJ2-5
v_gene: TRBV20-1
d_gene: TRBD2
abundance: .
CDR3aa: CSATPRASGRETQYF
CDR3nt: TGCAGTGCTACTCCTAGGGCTAGCGGGAGGGAGACCCAGTACTTC

j_gene: TRBJ2-5
v_gene: TRBV20-1
d_gene: .
abundance: .
CDR3aa: CSASARVANQPQYF
CDR3nt: TGCAGTGCTAGCGCCAGGGTAGCAAATCAGCCCCAGTACTTC

j_gene: TRBJ2-5
v_gene: TRBV10-3
d_gene: TRBD2
abundance: many
CDR3aa: CAISEAGTRQETQYF
CDR3nt: TGTGCCATCAGTGAGGCCGGGACTAGGCAAGAGACCCAGTACTTC

j_gene: TRBJ2-6
v_gene: TRBV15
d_gene: TRBD1
abundance: .
CDR3aa: CATSRDSSGTGANVLTF
CDR3nt: TGTGCCACCAGCAGAGATAGTTCAGGGACAGGCGCCAACGTCCTGACTTTC

j_gene: TRBJ1-4
v_gene: TRBV2
d_gene: .
abundance: once
CDR3aa: CASSEVGGALFF
CDR3nt: TGTGCCAGCAGTGAAGTGGGGGGTGCACTGTTTTTT

j_gene: TRBJ2-7
v_gene: TRBV4-2
d_gene: TRBD1
abundance: many
CDR3aa: CASSQVLQGTYEQYF
CDR3nt: TGTGCCAGCAGCCAAGTTTTACAGGGGACCTACGAGCAGTACTTC

j_gene: TRBJ2-7
v_gene: TRBV2
d_gene: .
abundance: .
CDR3aa: CASKDGGNEQYF
CDR3nt: TGTGCCAGCAAGGACGGGGGTAACGAGCAGTACTTC

j_gene: TRBJ2-5
v_gene: TRBV7-3
d_gene: TRBD1
abundance: .
CDR3aa: CASSTDRGGYNETQYF
CDR3nt: TGTGCCAGCAGTACGGACAGGGGGGGCTACAATGAGACCCAGTACTTC